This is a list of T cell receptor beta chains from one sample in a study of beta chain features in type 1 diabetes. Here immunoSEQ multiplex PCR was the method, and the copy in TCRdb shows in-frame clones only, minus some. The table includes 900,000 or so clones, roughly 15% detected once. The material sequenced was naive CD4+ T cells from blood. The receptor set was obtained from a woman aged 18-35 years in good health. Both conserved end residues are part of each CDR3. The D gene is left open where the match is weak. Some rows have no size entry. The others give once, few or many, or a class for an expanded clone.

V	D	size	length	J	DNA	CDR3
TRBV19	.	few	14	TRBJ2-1	TGTGCCAGTAGTACCTGGACCGGAAGGGATGAGCAGTTCTTC	CASSTWTGRDEQFF
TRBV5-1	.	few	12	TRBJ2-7	TGCGCCAGCAGCGTTGGACGGGACGAGCAGTACTTC	CASSVGRDEQYF
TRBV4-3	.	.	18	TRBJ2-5	TGCGCCAGCAGCCCCACTCGGATGGGGGGGACAGTCCAAGAGACCCAGTACTTC	CASSPTRMGGTVQETQYF
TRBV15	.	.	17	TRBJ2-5	TGTGCCACCAGCAGAGACCAGAAACAGGGTCTGATAAAGACCCAGTACTTC	CATSRDQKQGLIKTQYF
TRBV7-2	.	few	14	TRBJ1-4	TGTGCCAGCAGCTTAGTGCCCGTGGGGGCGGAACTGTTTTTT	CASSLVPVGAELFF
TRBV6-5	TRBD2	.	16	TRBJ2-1	TGTGCCAGCAGTTACAAGCGGGGAAACTATTACAATGAGCAGTTCTTC	CASSYKRGNYYNEQFF
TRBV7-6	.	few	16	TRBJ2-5	TGTGCCAGCAGTTTTCAAACAGGGCTTATTCAAGAGACCCAGTACTTC	CASSFQTGLIQETQYF
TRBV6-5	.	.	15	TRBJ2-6	TGTGCCAGCAGTTACTCGTCTATTGGGGCCAACGTCCTGACTTTC	CASSYSSIGANVLTF
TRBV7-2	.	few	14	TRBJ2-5	TGTGCCAGCAGCTTAGGTGGATCTGGAGAGACCCAGTACTTC	CASSLGGSGETQYF
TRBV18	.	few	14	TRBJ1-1	TGTGCCAGCTCACCAAGACGGATGAACACTGAAGCTTTCTTT	CASSPRRMNTEAFF
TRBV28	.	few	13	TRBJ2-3	TGTGCCAGCAGCCAGCAACGGGGACTTACGCAGTATTTT	CASSQQRGLTQYF
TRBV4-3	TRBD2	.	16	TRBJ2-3	TGCGCCAGCAGCCAATGGGGGGGAGGAGTGGCAGATACGCAGTATTTT	CASSQWGGGVADTQYF
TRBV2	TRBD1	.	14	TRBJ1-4	TGTGCCAGCAGTCCCGGACAGGGAAATGAAAAACTGTTTTTT	CASSPGQGNEKLFF
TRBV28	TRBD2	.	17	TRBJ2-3	TGTGCCAGCAGTTCCCCGACCCTGTCTAGCGGGAAGGATACGCAGTATTTT	CASSSPTLSSGKDTQYF
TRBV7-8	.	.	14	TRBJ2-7	TGTGCCAGCAGCTCGCCAAGTTTAGCCTACGAGCAGTACTTC	CASSSPSLAYEQYF
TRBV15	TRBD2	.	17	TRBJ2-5	TGTGCCACCAGCAGAGATGGAGCTAGCGGGGGGGCGGTGACCCAGTACTTC	CATSRDGASGGAVTQYF
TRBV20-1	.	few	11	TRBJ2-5	TGCAGTGCTAGGCGGCACGAGACCCAGTACTTC	CSARRHETQYF
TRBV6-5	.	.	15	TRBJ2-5	TGTGCCAGCAGTTACGTATTCAGGGCAGGGGAGACCCAGTACTTC	CASSYVFRAGETQYF
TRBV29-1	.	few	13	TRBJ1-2	TGCAGCGTCGTGGGGGCTTCCACCTATGGCTACACCTTC	CSVVGASTYGYTF
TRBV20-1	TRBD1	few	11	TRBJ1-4	TGCAGTGCTCCCAGGGGGACAAAACTGTTTTTT	CSAPRGTKLFF
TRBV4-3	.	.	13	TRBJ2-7	TGCGCCAGCAGCCAAGGGAGTGGCTACGAGCAGTACTTC	CASSQGSGYEQYF
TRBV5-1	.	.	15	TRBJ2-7	TGCGCCAGCAGCTTAACAGGTACCACTTCCTACGAGCAGTACTTC	CASSLTGTTSYEQYF
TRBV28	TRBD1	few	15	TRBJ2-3	TGTGCCAGCAGTTTCGGACAGGAAAGCACAGATACGCAGTATTTT	CASSFGQESTDTQYF
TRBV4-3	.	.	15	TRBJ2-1	TGCGCCAGCAGCCCCGGACAGACCCGTTACAATGAGCAGTTCTTC	CASSPGQTRYNEQFF
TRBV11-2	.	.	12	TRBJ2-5	TGTGCCAGCAGCTTAGATCGTGAGACCCAATACTTC	CASSLDRETQYF
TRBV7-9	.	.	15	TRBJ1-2	TGTGCCAGCAGCCTCACCCCCGGGACAATCAGTGAGTGCACCTTC	CASSLTPGTISECTF
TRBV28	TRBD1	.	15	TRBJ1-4	TGTGCCAGCAGTTTATTGGGACAGGGGAATGAAAAACTGTTTTTT	CASSLLGQGNEKLFF
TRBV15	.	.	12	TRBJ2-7	TGTGCCACCAGCAAGGGGTTTCGCGAGCAGTACTTC	CATSKGFREQYF